Reported below is one T cell receptor (beta chain). Its antigen is unidentified. V dropped 1 base and J dropped 3 bases, with 10 bases sitting between them. The germline CDR1 and CDR2 sequences are SGHAT and FQNNGV. The CDR3 is 14 residues long. These data originate in a study of cytomegalovirus exposure and HLA in healthy donors. Regarding the study as a whole: In a later analysis, productive TCRs from donors in an Asian-associated ancestry cluster reportedly carried fewer N-insertions than the cohort mean. CMV serostatus stood as the only immune exposure information on hand.

Amplification used 60 Vbeta primers and 13 Jbeta primers. The repertoire was sequenced with immunoSEQ multiplex PCR; TCRdb's copy has only in-frame clones and lacks some. The profile shows some 180,000 clones, around four fifths of them singletons. Though probably carrying unrecorded immune exposures, donors were nominally healthy at sampling. This clonotype was obtained from a young woman in good health and CMV-seronegative. The V and J genes are TRBV11-2 and TRBJ2-7; D may be TRBD1 (6 bases). Sequenced material: PBMCs. As DNA, the CDR3 is TGTGCCAGCAGCTTAGCTACGGGACACTACGAGCAGTACTTC. Its protein is CASSLATGHYEQYF.